This T cell receptor (beta chain) emerged from a study of PD-1 blockade in classical Hodgkin lymphoma. Broader study findings: Diversity similar to that of newly diagnosed patients was seen at baseline in complete responders. Healthy donors were reported to have higher baseline TCR diversity than newly diagnosed patients.

On this clone: The antigen remains undetermined.

The germline V gene has CDR1 SGHTA and CDR2 FQGNSA. V lost 5 bases to trimming and J lost 5 bases, with 19 bases between them. The CDR3 extends over 16 amino acids. Data came from immunoSEQ multiplex PCR; TCRdb stores just in-frame clones and leaves some out. The table has 3,000 to 4,500 clones, around 72% seen once. Time point of the sample: cycle 4 day 1 (C4D1), after less than seven weeks of nivolumab. Every patient experienced relapse after autologous stem cell transplantation, and brentuximab vedotin exposure varied. The investigators isolated CD8+ T cells from thawed PBMCs using magnetic negative selection. When best responses were assessed, they were complete response, partial response or progressive disease.

The sample consisted of CD8+ T cells from blood, taken before the fourth cycle of nivolumab. The origin of this receptor is a human donor with classical Hodgkin lymphoma. V is TRBV7-2 and J is TRBJ2-1, with TRBD2 as a possible D gene (6 bases). In DNA, the CDR3 is TGTGCCAGCAGCGTGGTGTGGGGGGAATGGGACAATGAGCAGTTCTTC. This encodes CASSVVWGEWDNEQFF.